This TCR beta chain was recorded in a study of early T cells in non-severe SARS-CoV-2 infection. The TCR library protocol attached unique molecular identifiers to the individual cDNA molecules. One entry per CDR3 protein, called by TCRdb with MiXCR from the 5' RACE reads. The table includes about 64,000 distinct CDR3 sequences, 7% to 9.5% detected once. V lost 2 bases and J lost 5, with 10 bases in between. Germline V lookup: CDR1 SGHAT, CDR2 FQNNGV. The CDR3 spans 13 residues. The chain carries TRBV11-2 and TRBJ2-7; D remains ambiguous. This specimen was whole blood, taken at baseline. The sequence was obtained from an adult who was a healthcare worker with PCR-confirmed SARS-CoV-2 infection or an uninfected control (not recorded which). CDR3 nucleotide sequence: TGTGCCAGCAGCTTACAGTCTAGAAACGAGCAGTACTTC. Translation: CASSLQSRNEQYF. Variable domain in full (rest from reference TRBV11-2 and TRBJ2-7): EAGVAQSPRYKIIEKRQSVAFWCNPISGHATLYWYQQILGQGPKLLIQFQNNGVVDDSQLPKDRFSAERLKGVDSTLKIQPAKLEDSAVYLCASSLQSRNEQYFGPGTRLTVT.